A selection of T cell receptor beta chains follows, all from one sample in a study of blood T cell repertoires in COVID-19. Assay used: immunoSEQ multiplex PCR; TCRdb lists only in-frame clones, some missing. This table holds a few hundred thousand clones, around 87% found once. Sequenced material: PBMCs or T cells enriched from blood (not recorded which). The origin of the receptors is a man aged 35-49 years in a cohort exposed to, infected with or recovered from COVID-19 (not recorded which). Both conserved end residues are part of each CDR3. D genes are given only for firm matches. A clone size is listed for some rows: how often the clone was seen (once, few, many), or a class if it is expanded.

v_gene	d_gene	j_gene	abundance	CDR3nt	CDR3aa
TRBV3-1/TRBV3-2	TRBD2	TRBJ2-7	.	TGTGCCAGCAGCCCCCTGCGGGGGAACTACGAGCAGTACTTC	CASSPLRGNYEQYF
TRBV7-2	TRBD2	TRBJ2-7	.	TGTGCCAGCAGTTCCGGGGGGGCGGGACGCGAGCAGTACTTC	CASSSGGAGREQYF
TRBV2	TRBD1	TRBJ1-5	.	TGTGCCAGCAGGGTTTCCCGGGACAGCCCTTATAGCAATCAGCCCCAGCATTTT	CASRVSRDSPYSNQPQHF
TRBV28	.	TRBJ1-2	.	TGTGCCAGCACCTTTAGAGGTCCAGGAGGCTATGGCTACACCTTC	CASTFRGPGGYGYTF
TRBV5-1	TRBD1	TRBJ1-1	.	TGCGCCAGCAGAGGGACAGGGGGTCGTGAAGCTTTCTTT	CASRGTGGREAFF
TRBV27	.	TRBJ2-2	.	TGTGCCAGCAGTTTACTGGAGGGCGACGGGGAGCTGTTTTTT	CASSLLEGDGELFF
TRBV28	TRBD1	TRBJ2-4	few	TGTGCCAGCAGTCGGGCCGGGACAGCTGGGGGCATTCAGTACTTC	CASSRAGTAGGIQYF
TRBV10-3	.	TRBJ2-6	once	TGTGCCATCAGCTCGAGAGGGCGGTTCTCTGGGGCCAACGTCCTGACTTTC	CAISSRGRFSGANVLTF
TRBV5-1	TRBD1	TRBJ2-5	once	TGCGCCAGCAGCCCAGGGACAGGGAACGTTATAGAGACCCAGTACTTC	CASSPGTGNVIETQYF
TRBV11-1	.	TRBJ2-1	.	TGTGCCAGCAGCTTAACCCTACTAGGTTCTAATGAGCAGTTCTTC	CASSLTLLGSNEQFF
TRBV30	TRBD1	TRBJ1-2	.	TGTGCCTGGAGTCGAACCACAGGGGTCGGCTACACCTTC	CAWSRTTGVGYTF
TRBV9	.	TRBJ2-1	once	TGTGCCAGCAGCGTAAGCTCGGGGTCCTACAATGAGCAGTTCTTC	CASSVSSGSYNEQFF
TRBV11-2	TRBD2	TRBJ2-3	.	TGTGCCAGCAGCGATGAGGGAGGGGGCACAGATACGCAGTATTTT	CASSDEGGGTDTQYF
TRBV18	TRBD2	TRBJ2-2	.	TGTGCCAGCTCAACGGGGACTAGCGGGAGAATTGGCGGGGAGCTGTTTTTT	CASSTGTSGRIGGELFF
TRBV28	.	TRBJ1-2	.	TGTGCCATCAATCGTCCGGGCGGGTCGTACTACACCTTC	CAINRPGGSYYTF
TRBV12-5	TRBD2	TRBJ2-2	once	TGTGCTAGTGGTTTGAGGCGAACCGGGACTAGCGGGATGAACACCGGGGAGCTGTTTTTT	CASGLRRTGTSGMNTGELFF
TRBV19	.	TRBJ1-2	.	TGTGCCAGTAGTACCCAGGACAGCTCTATGCTGGGCTACACCTTC	CASSTQDSSMLGYTF
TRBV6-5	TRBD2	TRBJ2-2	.	TGTGCCAGCAAATTAGCGGGAGTAGGCACCGGGGAGCTGTTTTTT	CASKLAGVGTGELFF
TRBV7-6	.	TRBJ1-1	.	TGTGCCAGCAGCTTACGGGTCGACGCGAACACTGAAGCTTTCTTT	CASSLRVDANTEAFF
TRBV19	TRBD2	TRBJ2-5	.	TGTGCCAGTAGTGGGACTAGCGGATTTCAAGAGACCCAGTACTTC	CASSGTSGFQETQYF
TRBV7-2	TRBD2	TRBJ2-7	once	TGTGCCAGCAGCAGACTACCAGCGGGAGGACCCAACGAGCAGTACTTC	CASSRLPAGGPNEQYF
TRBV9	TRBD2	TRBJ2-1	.	TGTGCCAGCAGCGTAGGGGCTAGCGGGAGAGTCCATGAGCAGTTCTTC	CASSVGASGRVHEQFF
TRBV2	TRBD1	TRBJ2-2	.	TGTGCCACCGGGACAGAACACACCGGGGAGCTGTTTTTT	CATGTEHTGELFF